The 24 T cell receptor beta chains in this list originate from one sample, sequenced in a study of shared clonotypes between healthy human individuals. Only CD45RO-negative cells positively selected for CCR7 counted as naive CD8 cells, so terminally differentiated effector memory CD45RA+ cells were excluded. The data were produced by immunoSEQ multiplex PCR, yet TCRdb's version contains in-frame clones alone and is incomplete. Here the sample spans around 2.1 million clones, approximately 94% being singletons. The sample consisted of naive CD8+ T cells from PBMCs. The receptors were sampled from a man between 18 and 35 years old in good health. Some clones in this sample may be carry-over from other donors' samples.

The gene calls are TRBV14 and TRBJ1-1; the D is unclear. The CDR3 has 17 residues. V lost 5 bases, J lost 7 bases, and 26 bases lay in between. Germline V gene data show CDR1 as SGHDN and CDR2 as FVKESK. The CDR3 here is CASSSTGAGRENVEAFF. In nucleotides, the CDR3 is TGTGCCAGCAGCTCTACTGGAGCAGGCCGGGAGAATGTTGAAGCTTTCTTT.

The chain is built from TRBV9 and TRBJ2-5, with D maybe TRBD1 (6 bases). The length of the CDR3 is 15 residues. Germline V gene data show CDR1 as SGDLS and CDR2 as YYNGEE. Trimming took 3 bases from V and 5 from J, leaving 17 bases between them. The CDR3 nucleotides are TGTGCCAGCAGCGAGGGAGTGGGGCAGGGGGAGACCCAGTACTTC. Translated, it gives CASSEGVGQGETQYF.

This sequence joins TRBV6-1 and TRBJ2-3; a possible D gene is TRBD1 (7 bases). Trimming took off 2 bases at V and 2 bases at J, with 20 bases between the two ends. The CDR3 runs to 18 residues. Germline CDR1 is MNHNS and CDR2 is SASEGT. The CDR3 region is CASSEYGTEREVTDTQYF. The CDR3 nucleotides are TGTGCCAGCAGTGAATACGGGACAGAGAGGGAGGTCACAGATACGCAGTATTTT.

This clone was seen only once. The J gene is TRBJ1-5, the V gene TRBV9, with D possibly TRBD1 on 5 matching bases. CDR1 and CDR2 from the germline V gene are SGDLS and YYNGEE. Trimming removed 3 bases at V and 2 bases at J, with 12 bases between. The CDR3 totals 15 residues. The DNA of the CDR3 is TGTGCCAGCAGCGAGGGGAGCTCTGGCAATCAGCCCCAGCATTTT. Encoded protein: CASSEGSSGNQPQHF.

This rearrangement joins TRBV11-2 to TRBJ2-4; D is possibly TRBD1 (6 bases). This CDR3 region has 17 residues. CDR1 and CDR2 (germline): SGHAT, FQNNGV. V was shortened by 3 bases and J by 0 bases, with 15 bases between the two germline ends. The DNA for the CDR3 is TGTGCCAGCAGCTTTCTTGGGACAACAATAGCCAAAAACATTCAGTACTTC. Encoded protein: CASSFLGTTIAKNIQYF.

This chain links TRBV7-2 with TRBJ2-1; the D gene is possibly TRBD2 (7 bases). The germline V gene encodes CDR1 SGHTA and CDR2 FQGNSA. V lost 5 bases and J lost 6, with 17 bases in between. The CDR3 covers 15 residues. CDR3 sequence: CASSLRGGRPNEQFF. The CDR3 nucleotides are TGTGCCAGCAGCCTGAGGGGGGGGCGCCCCAATGAGCAGTTCTTC.

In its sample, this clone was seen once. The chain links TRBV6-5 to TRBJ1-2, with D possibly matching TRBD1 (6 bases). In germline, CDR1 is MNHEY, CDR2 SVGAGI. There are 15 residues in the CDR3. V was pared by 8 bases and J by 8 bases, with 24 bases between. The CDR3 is CASHTGGANVEGYTF. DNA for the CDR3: TGTGCCAGCCACACCGGGGGGGCGAACGTCGAAGGCTACACCTTC.

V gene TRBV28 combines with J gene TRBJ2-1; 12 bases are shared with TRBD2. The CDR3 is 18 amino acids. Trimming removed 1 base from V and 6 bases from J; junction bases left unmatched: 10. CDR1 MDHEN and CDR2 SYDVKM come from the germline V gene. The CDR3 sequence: CASSLLLAGGPTTNEQFF. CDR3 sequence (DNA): TGTGCCAGCAGTTTATTGCTAGCGGGAGGGCCAACTACCAATGAGCAGTTCTTC. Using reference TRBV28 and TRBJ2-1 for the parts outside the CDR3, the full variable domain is DVKVTQSSRYLVKRTGEKVFLECVQDMDHENMFWYRQDPGLGLRLIYFSYDVKMKEKGDIPEGYSVSREKKERFSLILESASTNQTSMYLCASSLLLAGGPTTNEQFFGPGTRLTVL.

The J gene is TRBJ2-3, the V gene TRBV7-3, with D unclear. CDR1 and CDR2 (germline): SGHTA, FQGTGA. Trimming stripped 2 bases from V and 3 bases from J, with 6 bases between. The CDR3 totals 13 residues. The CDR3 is CASSLGPTDTQYF. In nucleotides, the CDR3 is TGTGCCAGCAGCTTAGGACCAACAGATACGCAGTATTTT. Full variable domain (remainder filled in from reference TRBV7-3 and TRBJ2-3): GAGVSQTPSNKVTEKGKYVELRCDPISGHTALYWYRQSLGQGPEFLIYFQGTGAADDSGLPNDRFFAVRPEGSVSTLKIQRTERGDSAVYLCASSLGPTDTQYFGPGTRLTVL.

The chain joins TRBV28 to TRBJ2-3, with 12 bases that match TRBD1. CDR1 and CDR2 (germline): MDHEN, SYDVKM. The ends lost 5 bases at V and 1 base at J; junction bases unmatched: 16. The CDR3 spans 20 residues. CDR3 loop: CASSLPTGQGATLGTDTQYF. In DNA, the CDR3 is TGTGCCAGCAGTCTCCCAACGGGACAGGGGGCAACCTTAGGCACAGATACGCAGTATTTT.

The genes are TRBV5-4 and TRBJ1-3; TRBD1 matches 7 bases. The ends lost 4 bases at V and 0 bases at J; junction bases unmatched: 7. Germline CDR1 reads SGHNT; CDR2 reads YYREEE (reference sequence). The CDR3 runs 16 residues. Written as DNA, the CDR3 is TGTGCCAGCAGCACAGACAGGGAGCCCTCTGGAAACACCATATATTTT. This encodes CASSTDREPSGNTIYF.

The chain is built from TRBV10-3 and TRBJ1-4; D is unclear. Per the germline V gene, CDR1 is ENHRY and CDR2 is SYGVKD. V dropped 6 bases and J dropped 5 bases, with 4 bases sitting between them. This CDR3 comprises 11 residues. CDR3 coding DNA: TGTGCCATCAGGGCCAATGAAAAACTGTTTTTT. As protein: CAIRANEKLFF.

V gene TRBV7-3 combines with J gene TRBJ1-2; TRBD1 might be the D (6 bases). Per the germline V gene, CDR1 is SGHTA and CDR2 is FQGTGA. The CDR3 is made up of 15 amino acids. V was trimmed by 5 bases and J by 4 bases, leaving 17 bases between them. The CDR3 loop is CASSPTAEQGYGYTF. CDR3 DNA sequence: TGTGCCAGCAGCCCGACCGCCGAACAGGGCTATGGCTACACCTTC.

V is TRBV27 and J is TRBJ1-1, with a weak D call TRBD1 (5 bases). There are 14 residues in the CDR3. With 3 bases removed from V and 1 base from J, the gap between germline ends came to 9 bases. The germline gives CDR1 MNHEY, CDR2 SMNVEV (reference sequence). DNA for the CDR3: TGTGCCAGCAGTTTCGGACATCAGAACACTGAAGCTTTCTTT. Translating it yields CASSFGHQNTEAFF.

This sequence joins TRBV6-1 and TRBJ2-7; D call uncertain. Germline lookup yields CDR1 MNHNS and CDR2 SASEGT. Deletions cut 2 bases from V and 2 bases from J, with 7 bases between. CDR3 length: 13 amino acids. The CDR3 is CASSESAAYEQYF. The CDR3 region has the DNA TGTGCCAGCAGTGAAAGCGCAGCCTACGAGCAGTACTTC.

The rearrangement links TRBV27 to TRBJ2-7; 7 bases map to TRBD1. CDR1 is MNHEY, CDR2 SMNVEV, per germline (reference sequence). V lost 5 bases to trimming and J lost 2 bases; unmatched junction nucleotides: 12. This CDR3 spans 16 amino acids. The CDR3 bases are TGTGCCAGCAGTGTACAACAGGGGAATTGGGCCTACGAGCAGTACTTC. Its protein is CASSVQQGNWAYEQYF.

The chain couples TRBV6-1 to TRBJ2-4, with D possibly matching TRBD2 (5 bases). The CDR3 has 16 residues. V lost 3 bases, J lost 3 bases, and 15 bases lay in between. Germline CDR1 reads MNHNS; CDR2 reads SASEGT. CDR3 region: CASSDRATGGKNIQYF. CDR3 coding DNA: TGTGCCAGCAGTGACCGGGCCACTGGAGGCAAAAACATTCAGTACTTC.

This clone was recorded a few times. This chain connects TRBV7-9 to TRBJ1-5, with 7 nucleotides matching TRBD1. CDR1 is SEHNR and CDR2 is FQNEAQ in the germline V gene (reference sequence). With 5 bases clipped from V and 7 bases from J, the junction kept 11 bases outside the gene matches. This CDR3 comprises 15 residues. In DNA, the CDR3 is TGTGCCAGCAGCCCCGCAGACAGGGAGGGCCAGCCCCAGCATTTT. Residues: CASSPADREGQPQHF.

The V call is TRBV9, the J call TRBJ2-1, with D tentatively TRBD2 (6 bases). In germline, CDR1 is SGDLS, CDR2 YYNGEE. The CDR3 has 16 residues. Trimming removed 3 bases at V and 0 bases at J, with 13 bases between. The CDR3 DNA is TGTGCCAGCAGCGGGAGGGACTCCAGCTCCTACAATGAGCAGTTCTTC. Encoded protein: CASSGRDSSSYNEQFF.

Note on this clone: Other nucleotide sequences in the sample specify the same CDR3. The CDR3 here is CASSPQNTEAFF. The CDR3 coding sequence is TGTGCCAGCAGCCCGCAGAACACTGAAGCTTTCTTT. The chain joins TRBV6-5 to TRBJ1-1, with D uncertain. Germline V CDR1 and CDR2: MNHEY, SVGAGI. V was shortened by 6 bases and J by 1 base, with 6 bases between the two germline ends. There are 12 residues in the CDR3.

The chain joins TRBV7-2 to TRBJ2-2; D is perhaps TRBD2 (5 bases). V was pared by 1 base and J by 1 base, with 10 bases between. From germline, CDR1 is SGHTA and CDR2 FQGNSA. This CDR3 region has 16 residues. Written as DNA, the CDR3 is TGTGCCAGCAGCTTAGTTTTTCGGGGGAACACCGGGGAGCTGTTTTTT. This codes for CASSLVFRGNTGELFF.

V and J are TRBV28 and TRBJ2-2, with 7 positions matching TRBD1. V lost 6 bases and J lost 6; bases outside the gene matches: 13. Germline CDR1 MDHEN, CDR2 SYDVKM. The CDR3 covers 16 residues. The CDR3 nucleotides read TGTGCCAGCAGCCGACTTGAGTTCCAGGGGGCCGGGGAGCTGTTTTTT. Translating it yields CASSRLEFQGAGELFF.

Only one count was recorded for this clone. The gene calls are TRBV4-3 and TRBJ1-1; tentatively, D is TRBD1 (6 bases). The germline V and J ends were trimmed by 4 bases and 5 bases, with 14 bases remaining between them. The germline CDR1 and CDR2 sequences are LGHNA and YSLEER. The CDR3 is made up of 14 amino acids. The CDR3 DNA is TGCGCCAGCAGCCCTGGGGGGCGGTGGACTGAAGCTTTCTTT. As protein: CASSPGGRWTEAFF.

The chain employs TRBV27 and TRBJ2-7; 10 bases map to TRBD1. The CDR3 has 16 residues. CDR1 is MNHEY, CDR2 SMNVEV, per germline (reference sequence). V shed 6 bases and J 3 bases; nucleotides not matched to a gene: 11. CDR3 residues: CASSHGQGVGIYEQYF. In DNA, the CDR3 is TGTGCCAGCAGCCATGGACAGGGGGTAGGTATCTACGAGCAGTACTTC.